The 20 T cell receptor beta chains below all came from one sample that was sequenced in a study of OX40 agonist ivuxolimab in advanced cancers. The library relied on the immunoSEQ multiplex PCR assay. Drawn from immuneACCESS, this table holds only the in-frame rearrangements with V and J called that TCRdb kept. Clones are partly lost; checked studies trace under half to an unresolved V gene and leave the rest unexplained. For this sample the table gives about 98,000 clones, of which approximately 90% were detected only once. The top ten hold around 0.52% of the sample. The sample consisted of CD4+ or CD8+ T cells sorted from blood, taken in a trial of the OX40 agonist ivuxolimab. The receptors come from an adult with an advanced solid tumor such as melanoma, head and neck, liver or kidney cancer.

The rearrangement uses TRBV10-3 and TRBJ1-1; no definite D call. This CDR3 has 14 amino acids. Germline CDR1 and CDR2: ENHRY and SYGVKD. The V and J ends lost 2 bases and 5 bases respectively, with 12 bases between them. CDR3 sequence (DNA): TGTGCCATCAGTGAGCCCCGACAATCGACTGAAGCTTTCTTT. It specifies CAISEPRQSTEAFF.

The chain employs TRBV5-5 and TRBJ2-1, with 9 bases identical to TRBD1. The CDR3 length is 14 residues. The V segment lost 1 base and the J segment 9 bases; nucleotides outside the gene matches: 5. Germline V gives CDR1 SGHKS, CDR2 YYEKEE (reference sequence). The CDR3 reads CASSLTTGGGEQFF. The CDR3 DNA reads as TGTGCCAGCAGCTTGACGACAGGGGGAGGTGAGCAGTTCTTC.

J is TRBJ2-1 and V is TRBV27; D perhaps matches TRBD2 (5 bases). Germline CDR1 and CDR2: MNHEY and SMNVEV (reference sequence). Trimming took off 2 bases at V and 3 bases at J, with 17 bases between the two ends. This CDR3 is 17 amino acids long. The DNA of the CDR3 is TGTGCCAGCAGTTTAATGCAGCGTCTAGCCGGCTACAATGAGCAGTTCTTC. Translated: CASSLMQRLAGYNEQFF.

J is TRBJ2-1 and V is TRBV4-1, with D possibly being TRBD1 (5 bases). The CDR3 contains 14 residues. The V end lost 1 base, the J end lost 4 bases, and 8 bases lay between the germline ends. The germline V gene encodes CDR1 MGHRA and CDR2 YSYEKL. The DNA for the CDR3 is TGCGCCAGCAGCCAAGGGGGCATTTACAATGAGCAGTTCTTC. This sequence encodes CASSQGGIYNEQFF.

In regard to this clone: Since the CDR3 does not end with the conserved phenylalanine or tryptophan, this likely comes from a read error. The gene calls are TRBV27 and TRBJ1-6, with TRBD1 as a possible D gene (5 bases). Germline V gives CDR1 MNHEY, CDR2 SMNVEV (reference sequence). The CDR3 spans 13 residues. V lost 6 bases, J lost 4 bases, and 7 bases lay in between. The CDR3 nucleotides are TGTGCCAGCAGCAGGGTTTATAATTCACCCCTCCACCTT. It yields the protein CASSRVYNSPLHL.

Remarks on this clone: The sample has other DNA sequences that encode this CDR3 too. The rearrangement links TRBV18 to TRBJ1-1; D might be TRBD1 (5 bases). Germline-derived CDR1 and CDR2 are KGHSH and LQKENI. CDR3 length equals 14 residues. The V end lost 3 bases, the J end lost 0 bases, and 8 bases lay between the germline ends. Written as DNA, the CDR3 is TGTGCCAGCTCACCCCTGACAGTGAACACTGAAGCTTTCTTT. It translates to CASSPLTVNTEAFF. The complete variable domain, with remaining parts taken from reference TRBV18 and TRBJ1-1, reads NAGVMQNPRHLVRRRGQEARLRCSPMKGHSHVYWYRQLPEEGLKFMVYLQKENIIDESGMPKERFSAEFPKEGPSILRIQQVVRGDSAAYFCASSPLTVNTEAFFGQGTRLTVV.

The chain has TRBV28 and TRBJ1-2; D not resolved. Germline values: CDR1 MDHEN, CDR2 SYDVKM. The V and J ends lost 6 bases and 6 bases respectively, with 17 bases between them. The CDR3 spans 14 residues. The CDR3 loop reads CASSSLLALNGYTF. The CDR3 bases are TGTGCCAGCAGCTCACTTTTGGCGCTCAATGGCTACACCTTC.

The rearrangement uses TRBV6-1 and TRBJ1-2; no reliable D call. V was cut by 7 bases and J by 1 base, with 4 bases left in between. The CDR3 loop spans 11 amino acids. Germline loops: CDR1 MNHNS, CDR2 SASEGT. The CDR3 region is CASTGNYGYTF. As DNA, the CDR3 is TGTGCCAGCACGGGTAACTATGGCTACACCTTC.

The rearrangement uses TRBV7-9 and TRBJ2-3; a possible D gene is TRBD1 (6 bases). Germline assignment: CDR1 SEHNR and CDR2 FQNEAQ (reference sequence). The CDR3 totals 11 residues. As DNA, the CDR3 is TGTTCCGTGGGGGCCACAGATACGCAGTATTTT. It is translated as CSVGATDTQYF. Filled out from reference TRBV7-9 and TRBJ2-3, the complete variable domain reads DTGVSQNPRHKITKRGQNVTFRCDPISEHNRLYWYRQTLGQGPEFLTYFQNEAQLEKSRLLSDRFSAERPKGSFSTLEIQRTEQGDSAMYLCSVGATDTQYFGPGTRLTVL.

The V and J genes are TRBV6-5 and TRBJ1-5; 7 bases match TRBD1. Germline assignment: CDR1 MNHEY and CDR2 SVGAGI. The CDR3 extends over 14 amino acids. J gave up 9 bases and V 6 bases, and 11 bases lay outside the gene matches. This CDR3 reads CASSKTGAKSPQHF. DNA of the CDR3: TGTGCCAGCAGCAAAACAGGGGCGAAGTCGCCCCAGCATTTT.

This clone is a singleton in its sample. At one end the junction does not follow the germline gene, possibly because of a read error. This sequence joins TRBV6-7 and TRBJ2-2; perhaps TRBD1 as D (6 bases). TRBV6-7 is an ORF, with its function uncertain. The CDR3 length is 18 residues. The CDR3 spells CASGFRGDPNPNTGKLFF. The CDR3 bases are TGTGCCAGTGGATTCAGGGGAGACCCTAATCCGAACACCGGGAAGCTGTTTTTT.

The chain is built from TRBV7-3 and TRBJ1-5, with 8 nucleotides matching TRBD1. Germline loops: CDR1 SGHTA, CDR2 FQGTGA. V was pared by 5 bases and J by 4 bases, with 13 bases of the junction left unmatched. The CDR3 is made up of 17 amino acids. CDR3 sequence: CASSLHWTGRRNQPQHF. CDR3 DNA: TGTGCCAGCAGCCTCCATTGGACAGGGAGGAGGAATCAGCCCCAGCATTTT.

The genes are TRBV7-3 and TRBJ2-7; D possibly corresponds to TRBD2 (5 bases). Germline V gene lookup returns CDR1 SGHTA and CDR2 FQGTGA. The germline V and J ends were trimmed by 4 bases and 7 bases, with 14 bases remaining between them. There are 13 residues in the CDR3. The CDR3 DNA follows: TGTGCCAGCAGCTCTAATGGACTGGGAGAGCAGTACTTC. Translated: CASSSNGLGEQYF.

The chain is built from TRBV6-1 and TRBJ2-5; TRBD1 matches at 7 bases. V lost 8 bases, J lost 3 bases, and 9 bases stayed unmatched. This CDR3 is 14 amino acids long. Germline V gene data show CDR1 as MNHNS and CDR2 as SASEGT. This CDR3 reads CASAAQGKKETQYF. In DNA form, the CDR3 reads TGTGCCAGCGCCGCACAGGGGAAAAAAGAGACCCAGTACTTC.

The rearrangement uses TRBV6-5 and TRBJ2-7, with no clear D. CDR1 is MNHEY, CDR2 SVGAGI, per germline. The CDR3 covers 15 residues. V dropped 5 bases and J dropped 5 bases, with 19 bases sitting between them. The CDR3 bases are TGTGCCAGCAGTCAACCCGTGGTCGGGTCGAACGAGCAGTACTTC. Its protein product is CASSQPVVGSNEQYF.

This chain connects TRBV9 to TRBJ1-4, with TRBD1 as a possible D gene (5 bases). V was clipped by 4 bases and J by 5 bases, with 18 bases between them. Germline CDR1 and CDR2: SGDLS and YYNGEE. CDR3 length: 16 amino acids. CDR3: CASSPGGSRPNEKLFF. CDR3 DNA: TGTGCCAGCAGCCCGGGGGGGAGCAGACCGAATGAAAAACTGTTTTTT.

On this clone: Here the CDR3 omits its conserved ending phenylalanine or tryptophan, so a read error is the likely source. The chain links TRBV5-6 to TRBJ1-6, with D unresolved. From germline, CDR1 is SGHDT and CDR2 YYEEEE. Trimming pared 1 base from V and 6 bases from J, leaving 14 bases between. The CDR3 contains 16 residues. CDR3 region: CASSLYRAETNSPLHL. In DNA, the CDR3 is TGTGCCAGCAGCTTGTATAGGGCAGAAACTAATTCACCCCTCCACCTT.

V is TRBV5-1 and J is TRBJ2-3, with a possible D match to TRBD2 (7 bases). CDR3 size: 15 residues. V dropped 4 bases and J dropped 3 bases, with 15 bases sitting between them. CDR1 is SGHRS and CDR2 is YFSETQ in the germline V gene. The CDR3 bases are TGCGCCAGCAGCGTAAGTGGGGGGGCAACAGATACGCAGTATTTT. This sequence encodes CASSVSGGATDTQYF.

This clone is a singleton in its sample. The CDR3 sequence: CASTTGTDHTEAFF. DNA for the CDR3: TGTGCCAGTACTACCGGGACAGACCACACTGAAGCTTTCTTT. The chain carries TRBV19 and TRBJ1-1; 7 nucleotides agree with TRBD1. Trimming at V came to 7 bases and at J to 3 bases, leaving 8 bases not matched to a gene. The CDR3 contains 14 residues. Germline-derived CDR1 and CDR2 are LNHDA and SQIVND (reference sequence). The complete variable domain, with remaining parts taken from reference TRBV19 and TRBJ1-1, reads DGGITQSPKYLFRKEGQNVTLSCEQNLNHDAMYWYRQDPGQGLRLIYYSQIVNDFQKGDIAEGYSVSREKKESFPLTVTSAQKNPTAFYLCASTTGTDHTEAFFGQGTRLTVV.

This clone was counted a few times. The rearrangement joins TRBV5-1 to TRBJ2-2; TRBD2 matches 8 bases. CDR3 length: 17 residues. J was trimmed by 3 bases and V by 1 base; bases with no gene match: 8. Germline CDR1 is SGHRS and CDR2 is YFSETQ. The DNA of the CDR3 is TGCGCCAGCAGCTTGATTGGGACTAGTGGATACACCGGGGAGCTGTTTTTT. Its translation is CASSLIGTSGYTGELFF.